These 27 T cell receptor beta chains originate from one sample sequenced in a study of Graves' ophthalmopathy and Graves' hyperthyroidism. Amplification from RNA transcripts yielded the TCR beta CDR3 regions. HTBI-primed RT-PCR formed the first round, and a multiplex PCR formed the second. MiXCR was run by TCRdb on the multiplex PCR reads, yielding one entry per CDR3 protein. The sample includes 620,000 or so distinct CDR3 sequences, 22% of them seen just once. Input material: peripheral blood. The receptors originated from a woman under 30 with stable Graves' hyperthyroidism. Some clones in this sample may be carry-over from other donors' samples.

The chain combines TRBV12-3 or TRBV12-4 with TRBJ1-6; the D is unclear. This CDR3 has 16 residues. With 6 bases removed from V and 3 bases from J, the gap between germline ends came to 15 bases. DNA for the CDR3: TGTGCCAGCAGAGGTTCGCTAAACAACTATAATTCACCCCTCCACTTT. Translation: CASRGSLNNYNSPLHF.

Many counts were recorded for this clonotype. The chain joins TRBV27 to TRBJ2-7; D is unclear. This CDR3 region has 16 residues. Trimming left V 3 bases short and J 3 bases short, with 18 bases between. Germline CDR1 is MNHEY and CDR2 is SMNVEV (reference sequence). The CDR3: CASSFAGPVGGYEQYF. The CDR3 DNA follows: TGTGCCAGCAGTTTTGCAGGCCCGGTGGGTGGCTACGAGCAGTACTTC.

This clonotype was recorded many times. Germline is not matched at one junction end, which may reflect a read error. The chain combines TRBV19 with TRBJ2-7, with TRBD2 matching over 10 bases. Germline V gene data show CDR1 as LNHDA and CDR2 as SQIVND (reference sequence). The CDR3 contains 14 residues. Here the CDR3 DNA reads TGTGCCAGTAGCATAGCGGGAGGCTCCTACGAGCAGTACTTC. As protein: CASSIAGGSYEQYF.

This clonotype was picked up many times. The CDR3 DNA reads as TGTGCCAGCAGCCAAGGACTAGTTGAGTACTTC. Its translation is CASSQGLVEYF. The chain links TRBV14 to TRBJ2-7, with D possibly being TRBD2 (6 bases). Trimming cost V 1 base and J 11 bases, with 9 bases left between them. Per germline, CDR1 SGHDN and CDR2 FVKESK. This CDR3 spans 11 amino acids.

By share, this clonotype ranks as medium-sized. J is TRBJ2-5 and V is TRBV9; the D is unclear. Germline CDR1 and CDR2: SGDLS and YYNGEE. The CDR3 extends over 16 amino acids. V was clipped by 0 bases and J by 4 bases, with 16 bases between them. CDR3 loop: CASSVGGLGNRETQYF. CDR3 DNA sequence: TGTGCCAGCAGCGTAGGGGGATTGGGAAATCGAGAGACCCAGTACTTC.

In this sample, this clonotype turned up many times. The J gene is TRBJ2-7, the V gene TRBV9, with TRBD2 matching over 7 bases. The CDR3 spans 15 residues. Germline CDR1 reads SGDLS; CDR2 reads YYNGEE. Trimming at V came to 0 bases and at J to 6 bases, leaving 9 bases not matched to a gene. The CDR3 spells CASSVAGDYYGEQYF. Written as DNA, the CDR3 is TGTGCCAGCAGCGTAGCGGGGGACTATTACGGCGAGCAGTACTTC.

The V call is TRBV12-3 or TRBV12-4, the J call TRBJ2-7; 9 bases match TRBD2. The CDR3 has 17 residues. Trimming at V came to 5 bases and at J to 4 bases, leaving 15 bases not matched to a gene. The DNA of the CDR3 is TGTGCCAGCAGTCCTTCCGGGGCTAGCGGGGTCAGGTACGAGCAGTACTTC. Protein: CASSPSGASGVRYEQYF.

This clonotype was picked up many times. The rearrangement uses TRBV29-1 and TRBJ1-1; TRBD1 is a possible D gene (6 bases). CDR1 SQVTM and CDR2 ANQGSEA come from the germline V gene. The CDR3 extends over 13 amino acids. V was pared by 4 bases and J by 2 bases, with 11 bases between. In DNA form, the CDR3 reads TGCAGCGTTGTGTCTGGGGGCAACACTGAAGCTTTCTTT. This encodes CSVVSGGNTEAFF.

This clonotype was detected ten times or more. The V call is TRBV12-3 or TRBV12-4, the J call TRBJ1-3; D gene ambiguous. The CDR3 has 16 amino acids. Trimming cost V 6 bases and J 3 bases, with 18 bases left between them. Here the CDR3 reads CASRKREGLIGNTIYF. The CDR3 DNA reads as TGTGCCAGCAGGAAGAGGGAGGGTTTAATTGGAAACACCATATATTTT.

This clonotype was found a few times. The rearrangement joins TRBV6-1 to TRBJ2-7; D unclear. The ends were cut back, 1 base at V and 3 bases at J, with 13 bases in the middle. The germline V gene has CDR1 MNHNS and CDR2 SASEGT. The CDR3 has 15 amino acids. The CDR3 DNA follows: TGTGCCAGCAGTGAAGAACGGGCAGGCGGCTACGAGCAGTACTTC. It specifies CASSEERAGGYEQYF.

This clonotype was found a few times. The DNA of the CDR3 is TGTGCCATAAGCGGACAGGGACGGGCTAACTATGGCTACACCTTC. Its translation: CAISGQGRANYGYTF. V is TRBV10-3 and J is TRBJ1-2; 8 bases align to TRBD1. The CDR3 is 15 residues long. Germline V gives CDR1 ENHRY, CDR2 SYGVKD. The trim removed 9 bases at V and 0 bases at J, leaving 9 bases unmatched.

V gene TRBV6-2 or TRBV6-3 combines with J gene TRBJ1-5, with D uncertain. From germline, CDR1 is MNHEY and CDR2 SVGEGT. Trimming shortened V by 6 bases and J by 4 bases, and 13 bases separated the two germline ends. This CDR3 comprises 14 residues. The DNA for the CDR3 is TGTGCCAGCAGACGGATTAGCTCAAATCAGCCCCAGCATTTT. It encodes CASRRISSNQPQHF.

This clonotype was detected ten times or more. This sequence joins TRBV28 and TRBJ1-1, with 7 nucleotides matching TRBD1. V gave up 3 bases and J gave up 0 bases; unmatched junction bases: 4. This CDR3 region has 15 residues. Germline V gene data show CDR1 as MDHEN and CDR2 as SYDVKM. DNA for the CDR3: TGTGCCAGCAGTTTTTCAGGGGGGATGAACACTGAAGCTTTCTTT. Translating gives CASSFSGGMNTEAFF.

The CDR3 region is CSAPALADSGTQYF. CDR3 sequence (DNA): TGCAGCGCGCCGGCACTAGCGGATTCGGGGACCCAGTACTTC. The rearrangement joins TRBV29-1 to TRBJ2-5; TRBD2 agrees at 8 bases. The germline CDR1 and CDR2 sequences are SQVTM and ANQGSEA. CDR3 length: 14 residues. V shed 7 bases and J 7 bases; nucleotides not matched to a gene: 14.

This clonotype showed up many times. The chain carries TRBV19 and TRBJ2-5; D possibly matches TRBD1 or TRBD2 (5 bases each). This CDR3 spans 14 amino acids. Germline V CDR1 and CDR2: LNHDA, SQIVND (reference sequence). V lost 3 bases and J lost 3, with 11 bases in between. The CDR3 here is CASSIPGREETQYF. The CDR3 DNA reads as TGTGCCAGTAGTATCCCAGGGAGAGAAGAGACCCAGTACTTC.

This clonotype was found a few times. The chain combines TRBV6-2 or TRBV6-3 with TRBJ1-4; D remains unclear. The CDR3 loop spans 18 amino acids. Trimming removed 4 bases from V and 0 bases from J, with 18 bases in between. Germline V gives CDR1 MNHEY, CDR2 SVGEGT. The CDR3 is CASSSNPYSAATNEKLFF. For the CDR3, the DNA is TGTGCCAGCAGTTCCAACCCGTATTCAGCTGCAACTAATGAAAAACTGTTTTTT.

The rearrangement joins TRBV28 to TRBJ2-2; tentatively, D is TRBD1 (5 bases). Looked up from germline, CDR1 is MDHEN and CDR2 is SYDVKM. Trimming removed 5 bases from V and 5 bases from J, with 18 bases in between. The CDR3 spans 16 residues. CDR3 sequence (DNA): TGTGCCAGCAGTCCCCCATGGGCAGGGCGGACCGGGGAGCTGTTTTTT. Its translation is CASSPPWAGRTGELFF. Full variable domain (rest looked up from reference TRBV28 and TRBJ2-2): DVKVTQSSRYLVKRTGEKVFLECVQDMDHENMFWYRQDPGLGLRLIYFSYDVKMKEKGDIPEGYSVSREKKERFSLILESASTNQTSMYLCASSPPWAGRTGELFFGEGSRLTVL.

This clonotype was counted at least ten times. The rearrangement links TRBV6-1 to TRBJ2-5; 7 bases match TRBD1. The CDR3 is 18 residues long. V was clipped by 7 bases and J by 1 base; unmatched bases: 18. Germline assignment: CDR1 MNHNS and CDR2 SASEGT. The CDR3 sequence is CASKGAWGMVWGQETQYF. DNA for the CDR3: TGTGCCAGCAAGGGGGCGTGGGGAATGGTTTGGGGCCAAGAGACCCAGTACTTC.

This clonotype was detected many times. V is TRBV29-1 and J is TRBJ1-1, with a tentative D call TRBD1 (6 bases). In germline, CDR1 is SQVTM, CDR2 ANQGSEA. The V gene lost 3 bases and the J gene lost 1 base, with 9 bases spanning the gap. The CDR3 has 13 amino acids. For the CDR3, the DNA is TGCAGCGTTGAGGGGACAAAGAACACTGAAGCTTTCTTT. It codes for CSVEGTKNTEAFF.

The chain uses TRBV29-1 and TRBJ1-6; D not resolved. The CDR3 runs to 13 residues. The germline V gene has CDR1 SQVTM and CDR2 ANQGSEA. V lost 5 bases and J lost 3, with 8 bases in between. In DNA, the CDR3 is TGCAGCGTTAAACTGAACTATAATTCACCCCTCCACTTT. Translation gives CSVKLNYNSPLHF.

The V and J genes are TRBV20-1 and TRBJ2-5; D ambiguous. This CDR3 is built from 12 residues. The ends were cut back, 3 bases at V and 2 bases at J, with 7 bases in the middle. Germline lookup yields CDR1 DFQATT and CDR2 SNEGSKA (reference sequence). CDR3 loop: CSASPQQETQYF. CDR3 bases: TGCAGTGCTAGTCCCCAGCAAGAGACCCAGTACTTC.

This clonotype was seen repeatedly, ten times or more. The V and J genes are TRBV20-1 and TRBJ2-7, with TRBD2 identical over 7 bases. CDR3 length: 15 amino acids. Germline lookup yields CDR1 DFQATT and CDR2 SNEGSKA (reference sequence). The J segment lost 0 bases and the V segment lost 0 bases, leaving 5 bases of the junction unmatched. The DNA for the CDR3 is TGCAGTGCTAGAGATCTAGCGGAGAGCTCCTACGAGCAGTACTTC. Translated: CSARDLAESSYEQYF.

This clonotype was detected many times. The chain carries TRBV18 and TRBJ1-5, with D possibly being TRBD1 (6 bases). V lost 0 bases, J lost 6 bases, and 12 bases lay in between. Germline lookup yields CDR1 KGHSH and CDR2 LQKENI. This CDR3 is built from 15 residues. The CDR3 is CASSPPGDRSQPQHF. The CDR3 DNA reads TGTGCCAGCTCACCACCGGGAGACAGGAGTCAGCCCCAGCATTTT.

In its sample, this clonotype was seen once. The rearrangement links TRBV2 to TRBJ1-2; D gene ambiguous. Germline CDR1 is SNHLY and CDR2 is FYNNEI. V lost 4 bases and J 4 bases, leaving 13 bases between the germline ends. The CDR3 totals 14 residues. The CDR3 nucleotides read TGTGCCAGCAGTGCAGACCCGGAGGTCTATGGCTACACCTTC. It codes for CASSADPEVYGYTF.

This clonotype was found many times. This CDR3 reads CASSYWQATSTDTQYF. CDR3 in DNA: TGTGCCAGCAGTTATTGGCAGGCGACTAGCACAGATACGCAGTATTTT. This chain uses TRBV6-5 with TRBJ2-3; D uncertain. CDR1 and CDR2 from the germline V gene are MNHEY and SVGAGI. The CDR3 contains 16 residues. Deletions cut 3 bases from V and 0 bases from J, with 13 bases between.

Ten or more counts support this clonotype. CDR3 DNA sequence: TGCGCCAGCAGCTTGACGCAGGTCACCGGGGAGCTGTTTTTT. It encodes CASSLTQVTGELFF. The rearrangement uses TRBV5-1 and TRBJ2-2; D unclear. V was cut by 1 base and J by 4 bases, with 8 bases left in between. In germline, CDR1 is SGHRS, CDR2 YFSETQ. This CDR3 comprises 14 residues.

This clonotype was picked up many times. V is TRBV20-1 and J is TRBJ1-2; no clear D gene. The V end was cut by 6 bases, the J end by 7 bases, with 12 bases between. Germline V gene lookup returns CDR1 DFQATT and CDR2 SNEGSKA (reference sequence). This CDR3 spans 11 amino acids. The CDR3: CSADQDGGYTF. The CDR3 DNA reads as TGCAGTGCGGATCAGGATGGTGGCTACACCTTC.